The 21 T cell receptor beta chains reported below all come from one sample, sequenced in a study of T cell responses to AZD1222 COVID-19 vaccine (dated by TCRdb to the early 2020s). The library was prepared using the immunoSEQ multiplex PCR assay. TCRdb carries this immuneACCESS record with in-frame sequences only. Its versions omit some clonotypes, under half of them owing to an unresolved V gene in the studies checked, with the rest unexplained. The sample table contains roughly 90,000 clones; only one count was recorded for approximately 90% of them. The ten biggest clones cover over 4% of the sample. The time point tag for this specimen amounts to: about 28 days (+/-7) after the second vaccine dose. The specimen was peripheral blood, collected 28 days after the second AZD1222 dose. These receptors all come from an adult who received the AZD1222 COVID-19 vaccine.

The chain uses TRBV27 and TRBJ1-2, with 7 bases lining up with TRBD1. Unmatched junction bases numbered 16, after V lost 0 bases and J lost 6 bases. Germline values: CDR1 MNHEY, CDR2 SMNVEV (reference sequence). This CDR3 region has 18 residues. CDR3 protein: CASSLSGGGGGASHGYTF. CDR3 nucleotides: TGTGCCAGCAGTTTATCTGGTGGGGGAGGGGGCGCTTCCCATGGCTACACCTTC.

V is TRBV7-8 and J is TRBJ1-1; D not resolved. Germline V gene lookup returns CDR1 SGHVS and CDR2 FQNEAQ. This CDR3 has 14 amino acids. V lost 4 bases to trimming and J lost 0 bases, with 9 bases between them. The CDR3 sequence is CASSYVGMNTEAFF. Here the CDR3 DNA reads TGTGCCAGCAGCTACGTAGGTATGAACACTGAAGCTTTCTTT.

The rearrangement joins TRBV5-1 to TRBJ1-2; D unclear. Germline CDR1 SGHRS, CDR2 YFSETQ. V lost 7 bases and J 3 bases, leaving 10 bases between the germline ends. The CDR3 runs 12 residues. The chain's CDR3 is CASRSSYYGYTF. As DNA, the CDR3 is TGCGCCAGCCGAAGCTCTTACTATGGCTACACCTTC.

The V gene is TRBV18, the J gene TRBJ2-5, with D unresolved. This CDR3 comprises 13 residues. V lost 2 bases, J lost 2 bases, and 6 bases lay in between. Germline V gene sequence: CDR1 KGHSH, CDR2 LQKENI. The CDR3 DNA sequence: TGTGCCAGCTCACCAGAGATACAAGAGACCCAGTACTTC. Translated, it gives CASSPEIQETQYF.

V and J are TRBV19 and TRBJ1-5, with D uncertain. The CDR3 runs 16 residues. Trimming pared 4 bases from V and 3 bases from J, leaving 16 bases between. CDR1 and CDR2 (germline): LNHDA, SQIVND (reference sequence). In nucleotides, the CDR3 is TGTGCCAGTAGTAGAGGGCGTCTCCCGAACAATCAGCCCCAGCATTTT. Protein product: CASSRGRLPNNQPQHF. Full variable domain (missing parts from reference TRBV19 and TRBJ1-5): DGGITQSPKYLFRKEGQNVTLSCEQNLNHDAMYWYRQDPGQGLRLIYYSQIVNDFQKGDIAEGYSVSREKKESFPLTVTSAQKNPTAFYLCASSRGRLPNNQPQHFGDGTRLSIL.

V and J are TRBV11-2 and TRBJ2-7; D may be TRBD1 (8 bases). The CDR3 has 14 amino acids. Germline-derived CDR1 and CDR2 are SGHAT and FQNNGV. The ends were cut back, 4 bases at V and 5 bases at J, with 15 bases in the middle. The CDR3 DNA reads TGTGCCAGCAGCTCCTCAACAGGGGGGGACGAGCAGTACGTC. Protein sequence: CASSSSTGGDEQYV.

The chain combines TRBV4-1 with TRBJ2-1; D is undetermined. V was trimmed by 0 bases and J by 9 bases, leaving 6 bases between them. Per the germline V gene, CDR1 is MGHRA and CDR2 is YSYEKL. This CDR3 region has 12 residues. The CDR3 sequence is CASSQEHVEQFF. The CDR3 nucleotides are TGCGCCAGCAGCCAAGAACATGTTGAGCAGTTCTTC.

This rearrangement joins TRBV28 to TRBJ2-7; D is unclear. Trimming left V 8 bases short and J 4 bases short, with 6 bases between. CDR1 is MDHEN and CDR2 is SYDVKM in the germline V gene. The CDR3 extends over 10 amino acids. DNA for the CDR3: TGTGCCAGCGGAGAGTACGAGCAGTACTTC. Translation gives CASGEYEQYF. Full variable domain (missing parts from reference TRBV28 and TRBJ2-7): DVKVTQSSRYLVKRTGEKVFLECVQDMDHENMFWYRQDPGLGLRLIYFSYDVKMKEKGDIPEGYSVSREKKERFSLILESASTNQTSMYLCASGEYEQYFGPGTRLTVT.

The J gene is TRBJ2-2, the V gene TRBV6-4; no firm D call. The CDR3 totals 15 residues. Looked up from germline, CDR1 is MRHNA and CDR2 is SNTAGT. Between the trimmed V and J ends, which lost 0 bases and 1 base, there was a span of 6 bases. CDR3 coding DNA: TGTGCCAGCAGTGACTCGCGCAGGAACACCGGGGAGCTGTTTTTT. Translated, it gives CASSDSRRNTGELFF.

In its sample, this clone was seen once. This chain connects TRBV6-1 to TRBJ2-2; D might be TRBD2 (5 bases). The CDR3 length is 17 residues. Trimming stripped 3 bases from V and 1 base from J, with 15 bases between. Per the germline V gene, CDR1 is MNHNS and CDR2 is SASEGT. The CDR3 loop reads CASSEPLLEENTGELFF. For the CDR3, the DNA is TGTGCCAGCAGTGAGCCCCTTTTGGAGGAGAACACCGGGGAGCTGTTTTTT.

The genes are TRBV5-5 and TRBJ1-3; D is undetermined. Trimming shortened V by 0 bases and J by 4 bases, and 11 bases separated the two germline ends. The length of the CDR3 is 15 residues. Germline V gene lookup returns CDR1 SGHKS and CDR2 YYEKEE (reference sequence). CDR3 bases: TGTGCCAGCAGCTTGGTTACTCAAATAGGAAACACCATATATTTT. It specifies CASSLVTQIGNTIYF.

This clone was seen only once. The chain links TRBV6-5 to TRBJ1-1, with unresolved D. V dropped 6 bases and J dropped 0 bases, with 11 bases sitting between them. The germline CDR1 and CDR2 sequences are MNHEY and SVGAGI. The CDR3 sequence is 14 residues long. The CDR3 DNA reads as TGTGCCAGCAGGGCAAGAATCATGAACACTGAAGCTTTCTTT. Its translation is CASRARIMNTEAFF.

This chain uses TRBV13 with TRBJ2-7; perhaps TRBD1 as D (6 bases). Germline loops: CDR1 PRHDT, CDR2 FYEKMQ (reference sequence). The CDR3 covers 15 residues. Between the trimmed V and J ends, which lost 0 bases and 1 base, there was a span of 10 bases. The CDR3 DNA sequence: TGTGCCAGCAGCTTAGGCACAGGGTGGTCCTACGAGCAGTACGTC. This translates into CASSLGTGWSYEQYV.

This clone was seen more than once but under ten times. This chain uses TRBV7-8 with TRBJ2-1, with TRBD2 matching 14 bases. This CDR3 has 16 residues. The J segment lost 11 bases and the V segment lost 2 bases, leaving 8 bases of the junction unmatched. Germline V gene sequence: CDR1 SGHVS, CDR2 FQNEAQ. The CDR3 loop reads CASSLSLTSGGGQQFF. As DNA, the CDR3 is TGTGCCAGCAGCTTAAGCCTGACTAGCGGGGGGGGTCAGCAGTTCTTC.

J is TRBJ1-2 and V is TRBV27; D is uncertain. Between the trimmed V and J ends, which lost 6 bases and 5 bases, there was a span of 19 bases. The CDR3 is 15 residues long. Germline CDR1 and CDR2: MNHEY and SMNVEV (reference sequence). As DNA, the CDR3 is TGTGCCAGCAGCCCTAACCCAACGCCGGGGTATGGCTACACCTTC. Translating it yields CASSPNPTPGYGYTF.

V and J are TRBV23-1 and TRBJ2-7, with D possibly TRBD1 on 5 matching bases. TRBV23-1 has ORF status, its function being uncertain. The CDR3 is made up of 13 amino acids. Deletions cut 2 bases from V and 1 base from J, with 6 bases between. CDR3 coding DNA: TGCGCCAGCAGTCAACAGGGATCCTACGAGCAGTACTTC. Its protein is CASSQQGSYEQYF.

V and J are TRBV9 and TRBJ2-3, with D hard to call. The ends were cut back, 0 bases at V and 2 bases at J, with 4 bases in the middle. This CDR3 has 13 residues. The germline V gene encodes CDR1 SGDLS and CDR2 YYNGEE. For the CDR3, the DNA is TGTGCCAGCAGCGTAGGTTCCACAGATACGCAGTATTTT. It specifies CASSVGSTDTQYF.

The rearrangement joins TRBV23-1 to TRBJ2-3; 9 nucleotides match TRBD2. TRBV23-1 is designated an ORF whose function remains uncertain. The V segment lost 6 bases and the J segment 5 bases; nucleotides outside the gene matches: 15. The CDR3 has 17 amino acids. The CDR3 DNA follows: TGCGCCAGCAGACGGACTAGCGTTCCCCTGGTGGGAGATACGCAGTATTTT. It yields the protein CASRRTSVPLVGDTQYF.

This chain connects TRBV19 to TRBJ1-2, with D uncertain. Germline CDR1 reads LNHDA; CDR2 reads SQIVND (reference sequence). The CDR3 covers 11 residues. The germline V and J ends were trimmed by 3 bases and 3 bases, with 2 bases remaining between them. The CDR3 DNA reads TGTGCCAGTAGTATTGACTATGGCTACACCTTC. As protein: CASSIDYGYTF. Variable domain in full (rest from reference TRBV19 and TRBJ1-2): DGGITQSPKYLFRKEGQNVTLSCEQNLNHDAMYWYRQDPGQGLRLIYYSQIVNDFQKGDIAEGYSVSREKKESFPLTVTSAQKNPTAFYLCASSIDYGYTFGSGTRLTVV.

The rearrangement links TRBV7-9 to TRBJ2-1; 11 bases map to TRBD2. Germline V gene sequence: CDR1 SEHNR, CDR2 FQNEAQ (reference sequence). Unmatched junction bases numbered 2, after V lost 0 bases and J lost 7 bases. The CDR3 covers 15 residues. The CDR3 DNA reads TGTGCCAGCAGCTTAGCTCTAGCGGGGGGAAATGAGCAGTTCTTC. Its protein product is CASSLALAGGNEQFF. The variable domain in full, with the rest retrieved from reference TRBV7-9 and TRBJ2-1, is DTGVSQNPRHKITKRGQNVTFRCDPISEHNRLYWYRQTLGQGPEFLTYFQNEAQLEKSRLLSDRFSAERPKGSFSTLEIQRTEQGDSAMYLCASSLALAGGNEQFFGPGTRLTVL.

The chain employs TRBV19 and TRBJ2-2; D remains unclear. CDR3 length: 14 amino acids. Looked up from germline, CDR1 is LNHDA and CDR2 is SQIVND (reference sequence). V was trimmed by 3 bases and J by 6 bases, leaving 11 bases between them. The CDR3 loop reads CASSIPGPPGELFF. The CDR3 DNA reads TGTGCCAGTAGTATTCCGGGCCCTCCCGGGGAGCTGTTTTTT.